The 25 T cell receptor beta chains below come from one sample, sequenced in a study of blood T cell repertoires in COVID-19. The method was immunoSEQ multiplex PCR; TCRdb's version includes in-frame clones alone and lacks a portion of them. This sample yields 65,000 to 100,000 clones, of which about 89% are seen a single time; roughly 8.9% belongs to the top ten. The specimen was peripheral blood. Source of these receptors: a man aged 50 to 59 with acute or convalescent COVID-19.

This sequence joins TRBV24-1 and TRBJ1-1; tentative D call: TRBD1 (5 bases). Germline V lookup: CDR1 KGHDR, CDR2 SFDVKD. Trimming stripped 9 bases from V and 4 bases from J, with 17 bases between. This CDR3 has 14 residues. CDR3 in amino acids: CATFLRGPGTEAFF. CDR3 nucleotide sequence: TGTGCCACCTTTCTAAGGGGTCCGGGCACTGAAGCTTTCTTT.

The chain employs TRBV28 and TRBJ1-5; no firm D call. V was clipped by 3 bases and J by 0 bases, with 6 bases between them. The CDR3 extends over 14 amino acids. CDR1 is MDHEN, CDR2 SYDVKM, per germline. The CDR3 protein is CASSLAHSNQPQHF. The CDR3 DNA reads as TGTGCCAGCAGTTTGGCCCATAGCAATCAGCCCCAGCATTTT.

The J gene is TRBJ2-1, the V gene TRBV13; 9 nucleotides match TRBD2. With 5 bases clipped from V and 6 bases from J, the junction kept 5 bases outside the gene matches. CDR1 PRHDT and CDR2 FYEKMQ come from the germline V gene (reference sequence). This CDR3 spans 14 amino acids. CDR3 amino acids: CASSISGGSNEQFF. As DNA, the CDR3 is TGTGCCAGCAGCATCAGCGGGGGGAGCAATGAGCAGTTCTTC.

The chain is built from TRBV5-1 and TRBJ1-1; no firm D call. V shed 6 bases and J shed 0 bases, with 9 bases lying between them. Germline loops: CDR1 SGHRS, CDR2 YFSETQ. The CDR3 covers 13 residues. The DNA of the CDR3 is TGCGCCAGCAAAACCCACTTGAACACTGAAGCTTTCTTT. This codes for CASKTHLNTEAFF.

This clone showed up just once. The V and J genes are TRBV11-3 and TRBJ2-7; 14 positions agree with TRBD2. The V and J ends lost 2 bases and 0 bases, in that order; junction bases with no gene match: 9. This CDR3 has 19 amino acids. Germline CDR1 is SGHNT and CDR2 is YENEEA. The CDR3 DNA follows: TGTGCCAGCAGCTTACCACCGGGACTAGCGGGGGCCAGCTCCTACGAGCAGTACGTC. Its translation is CASSLPPGLAGASSYEQYV.

The CDR3 DNA follows: TGTGCCAGCAGCCCCAACGACGGGGGGCAGAGGAATTCACCCCTCCACTTT. It yields the protein CASSPNDGGQRNSPLHF. V and J are TRBV5-8 and TRBJ1-6; tentative D call: TRBD1 (6 bases). The CDR3 is made up of 17 amino acids. V dropped 4 bases and J dropped 7 bases, with 21 bases sitting between them. CDR1 and CDR2 (germline): SGHTS, YDEGEE.

V and J are TRBV2 and TRBJ1-2, with D maybe TRBD1 (6 bases). The CDR3 has 14 amino acids. Per germline, CDR1 SNHLY and CDR2 FYNNEI. The V gene lost 6 bases and the J gene lost 5 bases, with 16 bases spanning the gap. CDR3 sequence (DNA): TGTGCCAGCAGCGCCGGGGGGGCGAGGTATGGCTACACCTTC. Its protein product is CASSAGGARYGYTF.

V and J are TRBV4-1 and TRBJ1-2; 7 bases map to TRBD1. Trimming removed 1 base from V and 4 bases from J; junction bases left unmatched: 6. Germline CDR1 and CDR2: MGHRA and YSYEKL. This CDR3 region has 15 residues. The CDR3 reads CASSQAGQSSYGYTF. CDR3 nucleotides: TGCGCCAGCAGCCAAGCGGGACAGTCTAGCTATGGCTACACCTTC.

The chain is built from TRBV4-1 and TRBJ1-6; perhaps TRBD1 as D (5 bases). Germline V gene data show CDR1 as MGHRA and CDR2 as YSYEKL. The V gene lost 3 bases and the J gene lost 7 bases, with 19 bases spanning the gap. The CDR3 covers 17 residues. The CDR3: CASSHPSLGEENSPLHF. CDR3 in DNA: TGCGCCAGCAGCCACCCGTCGTTGGGGGAGGAAAATTCACCCCTCCACTTT.

This CDR3 reads CASRLLGGYYNEQFF. CDR3 nucleotides: TGTGCAAGTCGCTTATTGGGGGGGTATTACAATGAGCAGTTCTTC. V is TRBV12-2 and J is TRBJ2-1; the table's D call TRBD2 went unverified against the DNA. TRBV12-2 is given as a pseudogene. The CDR3 loop spans 15 amino acids.

V and J are TRBV12-2 and TRBJ2-1; the table gives TRBD1 as D, unverified against the DNA. TRBV12-2 is shown as a pseudogene. The length of the CDR3 is 14 residues. Here the CDR3 DNA reads TGTGCAGGACTCGCCGGGACAGGGGACAATGAGCAGTTCTTC. Its translation is CAGLAGTGDNEQFF.

The rearrangement links TRBV5-1 to TRBJ2-1; 7 nucleotides align to TRBD1. J lost 3 bases, V lost 4 bases, and 7 bases had no gene match. Germline V gene data show CDR1 as SGHRS and CDR2 as YFSETQ. The CDR3 is 15 residues long. The CDR3 DNA follows: TGCGCCAGCAGCATCACAGGGGAAGGCTACAATGAGCAGTTCTTC. It is translated as CASSITGEGYNEQFF. The whole variable domain, filled in from reference TRBV5-1 and TRBJ2-1, reads KAGVTQTPRYLIKTRGQQVTLSCSPISGHRSVSWYQQTPGQGLQFLFEYFSETQRNKGNFPGRFSGRQFSNSRSEMNVSTLELGDSALYLCASSITGEGYNEQFFGPGTRLTVL.

The genes are TRBV7-3 and TRBJ1-1; TRBD1 matches at 11 bases. V lost 4 bases and J lost 5; bases outside the gene matches: 9. The germline CDR1 and CDR2 sequences are SGHTA and FQGTGA. This CDR3 has 16 residues. This chain's CDR3 is CASSSGQGARGTEAFF. The CDR3 coding sequence is TGTGCCAGCAGCTCTGGACAGGGGGCGAGGGGGACTGAAGCTTTCTTT. Full variable domain (rest looked up from reference TRBV7-3 and TRBJ1-1): GAGVSQTPSNKVTEKGKYVELRCDPISGHTALYWYRQSLGQGPEFLIYFQGTGAADDSGLPNDRFFAVRPEGSVSTLKIQRTERGDSAVYLCASSSGQGARGTEAFFGQGTRLTVV.

This chain connects TRBV5-4 to TRBJ2-1; 11 nucleotides line up with TRBD2. CDR3 length: 19 amino acids. V trimming: 3 bases; J trimming: 10 bases; junction bases outside the gene matches: 21. Germline assignment: CDR1 SGHNT and CDR2 YYREEE (reference sequence). Here the CDR3 DNA reads TGTGCCAGCAGCTCACTACGTCTAGCGGGGGGAACCCCTAGGCAGGAGCAGTTCTTC. It yields the protein CASSSLRLAGGTPRQEQFF. Supplemented by reference TRBV5-4 and TRBJ2-1, the full variable domain reads ETGVTQSPTHLIKTRGQQVTLRCSSQSGHNTVSWYQQALGQGPQFIFQYYREEENGRGNFPPRFSGLQFPNYSSELNVNALELDDSALYLCASSSLRLAGGTPRQEQFFGPGTRLTVL.

The chain employs TRBV30 and TRBJ2-7; a possible D gene is TRBD1 (5 bases). The V gene lost 5 bases and the J gene lost 2 bases, with 10 bases spanning the gap. This CDR3 spans 12 amino acids. Germline values: CDR1 GTSNPN, CDR2 SVGIG (reference sequence). DNA of the CDR3: TGTGCCTGGGGGGCCACCACCTACGAGCAGTACTTC. It specifies CAWGATTYEQYF.

This clone was seen a few times. The chain joins TRBV27 to TRBJ1-6, with TRBD1 as a possible D gene (5 bases). CDR1 is MNHEY, CDR2 SMNVEV, per germline (reference sequence). This CDR3 region has 16 residues. V lost 0 bases and J lost 9, with 15 bases in between. CDR3 loop: CASSLSPGGKSSPLHF. CDR3 nucleotides: TGTGCCAGCAGTTTATCCCCCGGGGGGAAGAGTTCACCCCTCCACTTT.

The rearrangement uses TRBV5-1 and TRBJ2-1; 7 bases are a match to TRBD2. The germline gives CDR1 SGHRS, CDR2 YFSETQ. With V trimmed by 4 bases and J by 5 bases, 12 bases remained unmatched. This CDR3 comprises 16 residues. CDR3 residues: CASSRRSGAYNNEQFF. The CDR3 nucleotides read TGCGCCAGCAGCCGCCGCAGCGGGGCCTACAACAATGAGCAGTTCTTC.

The chain links TRBV29-1 to TRBJ2-1; 10 nucleotides match TRBD2. The CDR3 extends over 13 amino acids. The J segment lost 6 bases and the V segment lost 6 bases, leaving 5 bases of the junction unmatched. The germline gives CDR1 SQVTM, CDR2 ANQGSEA. CDR3 sequence reads: CSVSGGAGNEQFF. In nucleotides, the CDR3 is TGCAGCGTGAGCGGGGGGGCCGGCAATGAGCAGTTCTTC.

The chain recombines TRBV5-1 with TRBJ1-1; D possibly corresponds to TRBD1 (6 bases). The germline CDR1 and CDR2 sequences are SGHRS and YFSETQ. Trimming removed 2 bases from V and 1 base from J, with 9 bases in between. The CDR3 spans 14 residues. CDR3 sequence: CASSFPGQNTEAFF. Here the CDR3 DNA reads TGCGCCAGCAGCTTCCCGGGACAGAACACTGAAGCTTTCTTT.

This chain connects TRBV19 to TRBJ1-1; perhaps TRBD1 as D (5 bases). There are 14 residues in the CDR3. Germline-derived CDR1 and CDR2 are LNHDA and SQIVND (reference sequence). Trimming left V 3 bases short and J 0 bases short, with 8 bases between. The CDR3 is CASSMTVMNTEAFF. CDR3 in DNA: TGTGCCAGTAGTATGACAGTAATGAACACTGAAGCTTTCTTT.

The chain combines TRBV28 with TRBJ1-1, with D maybe TRBD1 (5 bases). Trimming shortened V by 9 bases and J by 1 base, and 15 bases separated the two germline ends. Looked up from germline, CDR1 is MDHEN and CDR2 is SYDVKM. The CDR3 loop spans 14 amino acids. The CDR3 protein is CASPPNDRNTEAFF. The CDR3 DNA follows: TGTGCCAGTCCCCCTAACGACAGGAACACTGAAGCTTTCTTT.

The V and J genes are TRBV6-5 and TRBJ1-3, with 7 bases identical to TRBD1. Germline V gene sequence: CDR1 MNHEY, CDR2 SVGAGI. CDR3 length: 14 amino acids. V was clipped by 6 bases and J by 0 bases; unmatched bases: 2. CDR3 in amino acids: CASRTGISGNTIYF. CDR3 bases: TGTGCCAGCAGGACAGGGATCTCTGGAAACACCATATATTTT.

The chain carries TRBV6-5 and TRBJ1-2, with D tentatively TRBD1 (6 bases). The V gene's germline CDR1 is MNHEY and CDR2 SVGAGI. There are 15 residues in the CDR3. V was clipped by 3 bases and J by 0 bases, with 11 bases between them. This CDR3 is CASSYLQGANYGYTF. The CDR3 DNA follows: TGTGCCAGCAGTTATTTACAGGGAGCTAACTATGGCTACACCTTC.

The V call is TRBV3-1 (or the pseudogene TRBV3-2), the J call TRBJ2-5, with TRBD2 identical over 7 bases. The CDR3 has 15 amino acids. V was clipped by 3 bases and J by 2 bases; unmatched bases: 6. The germline V gene has CDR1 LGHDT and CDR2 YNNKEL (reference sequence). The CDR3 region has the DNA TGTGCCAGCAGCCAGGGAGCAGCGGGGCAAGAGACCCAGTACTTC. Translation: CASSQGAAGQETQYF.

The V call is TRBV15, the J call TRBJ2-7, with D tentatively TRBD2 (7 bases). The CDR3 runs 17 residues. V lost 0 bases and J 6 bases, leaving 21 bases between the germline ends. CDR1 is LNHNV and CDR2 is YYDKDF in the germline V gene (reference sequence). Written as DNA, the CDR3 is TGTGCCACCAGCAGAGAAGGGGGGGCGGGGTTTTTGGCCGAGCAGTACTTC. Translation gives CATSREGGAGFLAEQYF.